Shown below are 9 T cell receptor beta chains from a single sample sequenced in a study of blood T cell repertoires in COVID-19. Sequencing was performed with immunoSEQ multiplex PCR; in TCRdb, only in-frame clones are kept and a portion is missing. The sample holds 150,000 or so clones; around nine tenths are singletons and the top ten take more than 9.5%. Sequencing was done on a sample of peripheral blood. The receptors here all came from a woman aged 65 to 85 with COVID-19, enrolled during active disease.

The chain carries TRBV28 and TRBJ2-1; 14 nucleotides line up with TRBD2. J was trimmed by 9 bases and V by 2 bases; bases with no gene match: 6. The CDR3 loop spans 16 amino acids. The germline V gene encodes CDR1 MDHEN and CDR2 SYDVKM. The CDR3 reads CASSLPGLAGGPEQFF. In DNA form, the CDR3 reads TGTGCCAGCAGTTTACCAGGACTAGCGGGGGGCCCTGAGCAGTTCTTC.

CDR3 in DNA: TGTGCCAGCAGCAATACCTCGGACCTGGCGGGAGAGCAGTACTTC. It encodes CASSNTSDLAGEQYF. The J gene is TRBJ2-7, the V gene TRBV21-1; TRBD2, as called in the table, went unchecked against the DNA. TRBV21-1 is described as a pseudogene. This CDR3 is built from 15 residues.

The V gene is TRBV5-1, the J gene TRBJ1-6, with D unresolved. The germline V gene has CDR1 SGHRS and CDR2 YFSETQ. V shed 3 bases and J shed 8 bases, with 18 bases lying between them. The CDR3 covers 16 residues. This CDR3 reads CASSWGVTRPDSPLHF. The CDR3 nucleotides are TGCGCCAGCAGCTGGGGAGTGACCCGGCCGGATTCACCCCTCCACTTT.

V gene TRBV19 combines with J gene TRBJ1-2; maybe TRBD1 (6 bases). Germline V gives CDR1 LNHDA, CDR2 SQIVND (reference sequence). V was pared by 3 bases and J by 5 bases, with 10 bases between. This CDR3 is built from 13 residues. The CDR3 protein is CASSIRGVYGYTF. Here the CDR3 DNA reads TGTGCCAGTAGTATCAGGGGTGTTTATGGCTACACCTTC.

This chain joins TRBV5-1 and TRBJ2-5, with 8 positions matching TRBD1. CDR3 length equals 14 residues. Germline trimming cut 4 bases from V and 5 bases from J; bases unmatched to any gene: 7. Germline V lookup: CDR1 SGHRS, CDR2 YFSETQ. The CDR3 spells CASSTGQGRETQYF. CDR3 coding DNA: TGCGCCAGCAGCACCGGACAGGGTCGGGAGACCCAGTACTTC.

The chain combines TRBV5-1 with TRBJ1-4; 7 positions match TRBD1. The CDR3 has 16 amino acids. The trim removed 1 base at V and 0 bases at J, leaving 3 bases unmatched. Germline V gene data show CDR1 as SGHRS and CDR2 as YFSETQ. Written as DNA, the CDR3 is TGCGCCAGCAGCTTGACAGGGGACACAACTAATGAAAAACTGTTTTTT. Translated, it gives CASSLTGDTTNEKLFF.

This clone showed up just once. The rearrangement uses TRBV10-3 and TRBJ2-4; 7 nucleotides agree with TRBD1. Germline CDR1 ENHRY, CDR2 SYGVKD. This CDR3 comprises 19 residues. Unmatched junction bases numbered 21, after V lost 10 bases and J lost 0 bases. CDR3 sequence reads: CATSAIRTGALVAKNIQYF. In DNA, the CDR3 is TGTGCCACTTCCGCCATAAGAACAGGGGCACTAGTAGCCAAAAACATTCAGTACTTC.

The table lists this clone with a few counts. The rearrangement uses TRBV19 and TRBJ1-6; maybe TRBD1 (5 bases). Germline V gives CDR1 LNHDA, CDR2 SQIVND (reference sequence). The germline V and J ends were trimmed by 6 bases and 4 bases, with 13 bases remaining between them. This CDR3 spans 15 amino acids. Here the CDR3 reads CASSIPGLYNSPLHF. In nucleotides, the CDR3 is TGTGCCAGTAGCATCCCGGGACTATATAATTCACCCCTCCACTTT.

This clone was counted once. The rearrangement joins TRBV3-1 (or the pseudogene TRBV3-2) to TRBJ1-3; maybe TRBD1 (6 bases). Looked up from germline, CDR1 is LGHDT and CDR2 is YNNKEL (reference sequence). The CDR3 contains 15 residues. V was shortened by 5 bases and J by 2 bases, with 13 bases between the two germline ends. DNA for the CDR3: TGTGCCAGCAGCTCCACTTACAGGGCTGGAAACACCATATATTTT. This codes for CASSSTYRAGNTIYF.